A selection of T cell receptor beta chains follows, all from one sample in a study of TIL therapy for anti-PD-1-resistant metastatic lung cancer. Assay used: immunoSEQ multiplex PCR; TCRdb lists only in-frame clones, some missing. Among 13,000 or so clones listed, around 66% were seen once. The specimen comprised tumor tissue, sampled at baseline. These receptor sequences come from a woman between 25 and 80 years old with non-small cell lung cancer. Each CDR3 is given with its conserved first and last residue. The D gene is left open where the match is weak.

CDR3: CASGFYYYEQYF; V: TRBV12-5; D: NA
CDR3: CASSEAQTVEQYF; V: TRBV2; D: NA
CDR3: CASSVVAASYEQYF; V: TRBV9; D: NA
CDR3: CASSYVRQNYGYTF; V: TRBV6-6; D: NA
CDR3: CASSRLGGAVSGNTIYF; V: TRBV13; D: NA
CDR3: CASSVEPGGGNTIYF; V: TRBV9; D: TRBD1
CDR3: CASSSGEQYF; V: TRBV27; D: NA
CDR3: CASGTDRAETQYF; V: TRBV12-5; D: TRBD1
CDR3: CASSYFMNTEAFF; V: TRBV6-5; D: NA
CDR3: CAWSVTGGRAQYF; V: TRBV30; D: NA
CDR3: CASRASESNYGYTF; V: TRBV2; D: NA
CDR3: CASSEGPAQETQYF; V: TRBV5-1; D: NA
CDR3: CASSLRLAGVGETQYF; V: TRBV7-6; D: TRBD2
CDR3: CASSVSGFSGANVLTF; V: TRBV11-2; D: NA
CDR3: CASSTGGGRAEAFF; V: TRBV6-6; D: TRBD1